The text below deals with one T cell receptor (beta chain). Its specificity is not known. As for treatment: approximately nine-day PBMC culture with coronavirus spike peptide pools or control peptides (ViraFEST assay). Each well received 2.1 million or so PBMCs, cultured with roughly 9.4 IU/ml IL-2 and 10 ug/ml peptide pools. The data were obtained in a study of vaccination and CD4 T cells after COVID-19. Cultured CD4+ T cell DNA underwent sequencing with the Oncomine TCR Beta short-read assay. TCRdb recomputed calls from the PCR reads with MiXCR, one row per CDR3 protein. The sample includes some 15,000 distinct CDR3 sequences, approximately 52% of them seen just once. The sample consisted of CD4+ T cells from blood, cultured in vitro. The sequence came from a human donor who had recovered from COVID-19.

The CDR3 DNA sequence: TGTGCCAGCAGCGAAAACAAGGAACGCACAGATACGCAGTATTTT. The encoded protein is CASSENKERTDTQYF. The genes are TRBV11-2 and TRBJ2-3, with D hard to call. The CDR3 length is 15 residues. Deletions cut 5 bases from V and 1 base from J, with 13 bases between. The germline V gene has CDR1 SGHAT and CDR2 FQNNGV.